The entry below gives a single T cell receptor beta chain sequence along with its context. In the source study's methods: Scientists estimated how many nucleated cells there were by amplifying reference gene primers. Some clones are missing from TCRdb's copy, which holds only in-frame ones; the method was immunoSEQ multiplex PCR. V and J calls plus clone size are reproduced from that table; the DNA served to infer D and trimming. The table lists about 110,000 clones, around 82% of them singletons. The data derive from a study of blood T cell repertoires in COVID-19. Turning to the study itself: COVID-19 samples from acute and convalescent phases originated in the United States, Italy and Spain. T cells, B-cell-depleted T cells, or PBMCs provided the cDNA or gDNA that served as material.

From germline, CDR1 is SNHLY and CDR2 FYNNEI. The CDR3 runs to 16 residues. With 7 bases clipped from V and 1 base from J, the junction kept 5 bases outside the gene matches. The material sequenced was peripheral blood. The chain has TRBV2 and TRBJ1-3, with 12 nucleotides matching TRBD1. The receptor comes from a woman aged 55-70 years with acute or convalescent COVID-19. The CDR3 spells CASTGTGGRSGNTIYF. The CDR3 bases are TGTGCCAGCACCGGGACAGGGGGCAGATCTGGAAACACCATATATTTT.